This T cell receptor beta chain was identified during a study of T-cell reconstitution after alpha-beta-depleted transplantation in children. As it was prepared, the TCRbeta library received unique molecular identifiers. TCRdb passed the PCR reads through MiXCR, listing each CDR3 protein once. The sample includes 200,000 to 300,000 distinct CDR3 sequences, more than 20% of them seen just once. The trim removed 7 bases at V and 10 bases at J, leaving 10 bases unmatched. CDR3 length: 14 residues. Germline V gene data show CDR1 as MDHEN and CDR2 as SYDVKM. Notes on the study in general: Roughly two months post-transplant, alpha-beta T cells reportedly originated from several hundred graft clones that had expanded. One year after transplant, T-cell counts and diversity came mostly from newly produced T cells. The high TCRbeta diversity at day 60 in some patients came from surviving recipient T cells and thymic progenitors.

This clonotype has a count of ten or more. Its antigen is as yet unknown. This clonotype was sampled from a girl aged 2-10 years with Fanconi anemia, due to receive a stem cell transplant. Material: PBMCs, obtained before TCRalphabeta/CD19-depleted stem cell transplant. The chain carries TRBV28 and TRBJ1-6; 7 bases are shared with TRBD1. DNA for the CDR3: TGTGCCAGCATTGGTCACAGGGGTAGCTCACCCCTCCACTTT. Its translation: CASIGHRGSSPLHF.